This TCR beta chain is drawn from a study of blood T cell repertoires in COVID-19 (dated by TCRdb to 2020 to 2022). Some background on the complete study: Samples from collaborators originated in the United States, Italy and Spain and spanned both the acute and convalescent phases of COVID-19. The material from the prospective study consisted of cDNA or gDNA derived from T cells, B-cell-depleted T cells, or PBMCs. The dataset comprised deeply sampled blood TCRbeta repertoires from subjects exposed to, actively infected with, or recovered from COVID-19. The repertoires were released in a freely available public database meant as a resource for research on the immune response to SARS-CoV-2. The samples were drawn from two sources: the first 160 participants of the ongoing ImmuneRACE study, and over 950 subjects contributed by 6 global collaborators. Sample metadata almost always included a de-identified subject ID, COVID-19 status, age in years and sex. Where available, HLA class I and class II types were taken from metadata supplied by the sample provider and were not determined by assay-based typing. Overall study outcomes, separate from this receptor: Clinical and demographic metadata were provided uncurated, with the amount varying by source and participant.

This clone was seen just once. Its antigen is unknown. Per-base qualities were not stored, and no clone one base away is much larger. From cysteine to phenylalanine, the CDR3 is 12 amino acids long. The sequence is cut down to CDR3 DNA, 36 bases in frame from base 1. Between the V and J ends, shortened by 2 bases and 7 bases respectively, the junction contains 8 bases. For CDR1 and CDR2, the germline V gene lists SNHLY and FYNNEI. TCRbeta CDR3 regions were amplified from genomic DNA by means of the immunoSEQ Assay, a bias-controlled multiplex PCR. For the original study's pipeline: The number of nucleated cells in each sample was estimated from the amplification of reference gene primers within the assay. Sequence reads were collapsed and filtered to measure the absolute abundance of every unique TCRbeta CDR3 rearrangement. For each sample, productive Simpson clonality was calculated by taking the square root of Simpson's diversity index across productive rearrangements. TCRdb mirrors the immuneACCESS table, restricted to in-frame sequences. Some clones are absent from its copies; in checked studies, under half trace to an unresolved V gene, and the reason for the others is unknown. The V and J calls and clone size were taken over from that table, and D and trimming were inferred from the DNA. This sample gives tens of thousands of clones in total; more than 70% of them show up just once. The ten largest clonotypes hold approximately 6.8% of the sample.

Collaborating institutions collected whole blood in K2EDTA tubes following their own protocols. For TCRbeta analysis, collaborators shipped samples as frozen whole blood, isolated PBMCs, or DNA extracted from either of those sample types. Input material: peripheral blood. The V and J genes are TRBV2 and TRBJ1-2; too little of a D gene remains to name it. The sequence was obtained from a woman of 80 years or more with acute or convalescent COVID-19. Here is the DNA: TGTGCCAGCAGTGAATCGGGGAGTGGCTACACCTTC. Its product reads: CASSESGSGYTF. The full variable domain, with segments outside the CDR3 supplied by the reference TRBV2 and TRBJ1-2 proteins, appears as EPEVTQTPSHQVTQMGQEVILRCVPISNHLYFYWYRQILGQKVEFLVSFYNNEISEKSEIFDDQFSVERPDGSNFTLKIRSTKLEDSAMYFCASSESGSGYTFGSGTRLTVV.